This T cell receptor (beta chain) originates from a study of Graves' ophthalmopathy and Graves' hyperthyroidism. Study-wide points: Most clonotypes expanded in thyroid above 0.001 frequency were present in blood too.

Amplification of the TCR beta CDR3 regions used RNA transcripts (as template). RT-PCR in the first round used HTBI primers; a second-round multiplex PCR followed. TCRdb re-called the multiplex PCR reads with MiXCR, one entry per CDR3 protein. This table has 200,000 to 250,000 distinct CDR3 sequences, under 25% appearing once. Germline V gene data show CDR1 as SGHVS and CDR2 as FQNEAQ. The V gene lost 6 bases and the J gene lost 11 bases, with 22 bases spanning the gap. CDR3 length: 14 amino acids. Among the exclusions were patients with other autoimmune diseases, uncontrolled infections, pregnancy or lactation. Thyroid ultrasound, orbital computed tomography, TRAb, serum thyroxine and clinical symptoms formed the basis of diagnosis. This clonotype was seen a few times. Its specificity is not known.

The sequencing sample was made of peripheral blood. This clonotype was obtained from a woman in her 50s with Graves' ophthalmopathy. J is TRBJ1-1 and V is TRBV7-8, with D possibly being TRBD1 (5 bases). CDR3 bases: TGTGCCAGCAGTCGGACGGAGGGTAGTGGGGGGGCTTTCTTT. Amino acids: CASSRTEGSGGAFF. The full variable domain, completed using reference TRBV7-8 and TRBJ1-1, is GAGVSQSPRYKVAKRGQDVALRCDPISGHVSLFWYQQALGQGPEFLTYFQNEAQLDKSGLPSDRFFAERPEGSVSTLKIQRTQQEDSAVYLCASSRTEGSGGAFFGQGTRLTVV.